A selection of T cell receptor beta chains follows, all from one sample in a study of T-cell memory formation after mild COVID-19. Each CDR3 protein gets one entry after TCRdb re-called the 5' RACE reads with MiXCR. The repertoire includes about 560,000 distinct CDR3 sequences, roughly 17% of them detected once, and approximately 8.1% sits in the top ten. The specimen was PBMCs or a T cell subset sorted from them (not recorded which). These TCRs come from an adult woman who had mild COVID-19 (a few samples of this study predate the infection). Cell type and time point are not known. The CDR3 runs from the conserved cysteine through the conserved F or W. The order of the fields is clone size, D gene, J gene, V gene, CDR3 length, CDR3 DNA, CDR3 protein. A D gene is named only where the DNA matches it firmly. Clone size, where shown, is once, few, many, or a class for clones that have expanded.

.,.,TRBJ2-3,TRBV20-1,15,TGCAGTGCTCCTATACGGGAGTCTAGCACAGATACGCAGTATTTT,CSAPIRESSTDTQYF
.,TRBD1,TRBJ2-7,TRBV30,13,TGTGCCTGGCACAGGGGGATATCCTACGAGCAGTACTTC,CAWHRGISYEQYF
.,.,TRBJ2-1,TRBV7-9,13,TGTGCCAGCAGCTTAGGGCTGGGGAATGAGCAGTTCTTC,CASSLGLGNEQFF
.,.,TRBJ2-7,TRBV12-3/TRBV12-4,17,TGTGCCAGCAGTTTCCAGGGGAGGGCCTCGAACCCTTACGAGCAGTACTTC,CASSFQGRASNPYEQYF
few,.,TRBJ2-2,TRBV7-2,14,TGTGCCAGCAGCCGGCGCGGAGACACCGGGGAGCTGTTTTTT,CASSRRGDTGELFF
.,TRBD1,TRBJ1-2,TRBV20-1,13,TGCAGTGCTAGAGCTAAGACAGGGGATGGCTACACCTTC,CSARAKTGDGYTF
few,TRBD2,TRBJ2-5,TRBV4-2,15,TGTGCCAGCAGCCAAGATCGGGGGGGCCAAGAGACCCAGTACTTC,CASSQDRGGQETQYF
few,.,TRBJ1-5,TRBV12-3/TRBV12-4,15,.,CASSFGSGTGQPQHF
.,.,TRBJ1-5,TRBV20-1,15,TGCAGTGCTAGCCCGGAGGGGGTTAGCAATCAGCCCCAGCATTTT,CSASPEGVSNQPQHF
.,.,TRBJ2-7,TRBV5-1,15,TGCGCCAGCAGCTTGTGGTGGGACGAGTCCTACGAGCAGTACTTC,CASSLWWDESYEQYF
few,.,TRBJ1-1,TRBV20-1,14,TGCAGTGCCCCGGGACGGGGAAGACGGACTGAAGCTTTCTTT,CSAPGRGRRTEAFF
many,TRBD2,TRBJ2-7,TRBV6-5,15,TGTGCCAGCAGTCCCGGGACTAGCGGCTCCTACGAGCAGTACTTC,CASSPGTSGSYEQYF
few,.,TRBJ1-2,TRBV20-1,14,TGCAGTGCTAGAGGGGGAGATCGTAACTATGGCTACACCTTC,CSARGGDRNYGYTF
.,.,TRBJ1-6,TRBV12-3/TRBV12-4,16,TGTGCCAGCAGTTTAAGGGACATCTCCTATAATTCACCCCTCCACTTT,CASSLRDISYNSPLHF
.,TRBD2,TRBJ2-1,TRBV4-3,18,TGCGCCAGCAGCCGACTTAGGACCGGGACTAGCGGGACTAATGAGCAGTTCTTC,CASSRLRTGTSGTNEQFF
many,TRBD1,TRBJ2-2,TRBV7-8,16,TGTGCCAGCAGCCTTTCGGACAGGCGATACACCGGGGAGCTGTTTTTT,CASSLSDRRYTGELFF
few,TRBD2,TRBJ2-1,TRBV6-1,16,TGTGCCAGCATCCTAGTGATGACTAGCGGGAGTCCGGACCAGTTCTTC,CASILVMTSGSPDQFF
few,TRBD2,TRBJ2-1,TRBV3-1,19,TGTGCCAGCAGCCAAGTCCTCGGGCTAGCGGGAGCTTTCTACAATGAGCAGTTCTTC,CASSQVLGLAGAFYNEQFF
.,.,TRBJ1-4,TRBV12-3/TRBV12-4,14,TGTGCCAGCAGTTCCTGGAGCACTAATGAAAAACTGTTTTTT,CASSSWSTNEKLFF
few,.,TRBJ2-5,TRBV6-1,14,TGTGCCAGCAGTGAAGGGGGCTTCAGGGAGACCCAGTACTTC,CASSEGGFRETQYF
.,TRBD1,TRBJ1-6,TRBV25-1,14,TGTGCCAGCGACAGGGGGCATAGTAATTCACCCCTCCACTTT,CASDRGHSNSPLHF
few,.,TRBJ1-6,TRBV27,14,TGTGCCAGCAGCCCCAGGGCGGGTAATTCACCCCTCCACTTT,CASSPRAGNSPLHF
.,.,TRBJ1-1,TRBV7-8,15,TGTGCCAGCAGCTTAGCGCTGACCTACACCACTGAAGCTTTCTTT,CASSLALTYTTEAFF
many,.,TRBJ1-1,TRBV6-4,13,TGTGCCAGCAGTGACCGGGACAACACTGAAGCTTTCTTT,CASSDRDNTEAFF
.,TRBD1,TRBJ2-7,TRBV29-1,13,TGCAGCGTTGAAGGCGCAGGGGGCTACGAGCAGTACTTC,CSVEGAGGYEQYF
few,.,TRBJ2-7,TRBV15,15,TGTGCCACCAGCAGCCCCCGGGACTCATCCTACGAGCAGTACTTC,CATSSPRDSSYEQYF